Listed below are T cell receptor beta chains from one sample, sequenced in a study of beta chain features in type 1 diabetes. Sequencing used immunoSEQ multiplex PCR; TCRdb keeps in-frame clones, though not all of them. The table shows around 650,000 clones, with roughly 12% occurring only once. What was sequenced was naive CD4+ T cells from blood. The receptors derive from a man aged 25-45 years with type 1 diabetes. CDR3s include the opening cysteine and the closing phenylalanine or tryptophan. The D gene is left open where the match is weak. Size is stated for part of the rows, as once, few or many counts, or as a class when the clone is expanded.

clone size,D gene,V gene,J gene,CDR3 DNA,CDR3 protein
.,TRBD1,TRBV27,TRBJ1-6,TGTGCCAGCAGACGGACAGGGGTGAATTCACCCCTCCACTTT,CASRRTGVNSPLHF
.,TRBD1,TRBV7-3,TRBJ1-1,TGTGCCAGCAGCCCTACAGGGGGCACTGAAGCTTTCTTT,CASSPTGGTEAFF
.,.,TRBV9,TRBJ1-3,TGTGCCAGCTCTGAGGAGGTTTCTGGAAACACCATATATTTT,CASSEEVSGNTIYF
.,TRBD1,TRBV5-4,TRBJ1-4,TGTGCCAGCAGTTGGGGACAGACTAATGAAAAACTGTTTTTT,CASSWGQTNEKLFF
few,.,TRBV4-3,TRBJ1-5,TGCGCCAGCAGCGCAGACGGCAGTGGCAATCAGCCCCAGCATTTT,CASSADGSGNQPQHF
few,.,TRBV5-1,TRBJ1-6,TGCGCCAGCAGCTTAAGAGAAACGAGGGTTAATTCACCCCTCCACTTT,CASSLRETRVNSPLHF
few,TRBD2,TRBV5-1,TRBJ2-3,TGCGCCAGCAGCTTGGGGACTAGCGGGGCCGGGGGCACAGATACGCAGTATTTT,CASSLGTSGAGGTDTQYF
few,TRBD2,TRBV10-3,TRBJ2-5,TGTGCCATCAGCACATTAGCGGGGGGGAGCCCCGGGACCCAGTACTTC,CAISTLAGGSPGTQYF
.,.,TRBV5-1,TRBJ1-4,TGCGCCAGCAGCTTGGGTCGGACTAATGAAAAACTGTTTTTT,CASSLGRTNEKLFF
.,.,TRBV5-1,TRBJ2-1,TGCGCCAGCAGCTCGGTGGACGGGAACTCCTACAATGAGCAGTTCTTC,CASSSVDGNSYNEQFF
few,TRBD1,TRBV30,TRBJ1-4,TGTGCCTGGAGTGTACATGAAGGGGGCGATGTCAATGAAAAACTGTTTTTT,CAWSVHEGGDVNEKLFF
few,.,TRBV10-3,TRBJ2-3,TGTGCCATCACCGGACGGAGCACAGATACGCAGTATTTT,CAITGRSTDTQYF
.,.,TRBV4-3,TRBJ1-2,TGCGCCAGCAGCCAAGTCCGGGGAGGCTATGGCTACACCTTC,CASSQVRGGYGYTF
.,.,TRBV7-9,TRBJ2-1,TGTGCCAGCAGCCCACCCCCCGTGGCTGGTGAGCAGTTCTTC,CASSPPPVAGEQFF
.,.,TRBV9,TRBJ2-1,TGTGCCAGCAGCGTAGCTGCGAGCTCCTACAATGAGCAGTTCTTC,CASSVAASSYNEQFF
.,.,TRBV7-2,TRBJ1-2,TGTGCCAGCAGGACAGGCAACTATGGCTACACCTTC,CASRTGNYGYTF
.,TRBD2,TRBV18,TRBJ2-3,TGTGCCAGCTCACCACCGACTCGACGGGGGGGCGGTTACGATACGCAGTATTTT,CASSPPTRRGGGYDTQYF
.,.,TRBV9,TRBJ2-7,TGTGCCAGCAGCGTAGGGGGGTCAGTCTACGAGCAGTACTTC,CASSVGGSVYEQYF
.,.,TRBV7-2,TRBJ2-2,TGTGCCAGCAGCTTTGTGTCCGGGGAGCTGTTTTTT,CASSFVSGELFF
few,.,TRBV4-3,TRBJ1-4,TGCGCCAGCAGCCAAGATGGTGAAAAACTGTTTTTT,CASSQDGEKLFF
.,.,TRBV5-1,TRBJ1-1,TGCGCCAGCAGCGTACGGGGGATGGGAGATGGGTCTGAAGCTTTCTTT,CASSVRGMGDGSEAFF
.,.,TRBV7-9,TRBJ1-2,TGTGCCAGCAGTTTGGGGGCCCGCCTCAGTGGCTACACCTTC,CASSLGARLSGYTF
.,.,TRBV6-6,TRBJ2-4,TGTGCCAGCAAAGATATAGAGCCCAAAAACATTCAGTACTTC,CASKDIEPKNIQYF